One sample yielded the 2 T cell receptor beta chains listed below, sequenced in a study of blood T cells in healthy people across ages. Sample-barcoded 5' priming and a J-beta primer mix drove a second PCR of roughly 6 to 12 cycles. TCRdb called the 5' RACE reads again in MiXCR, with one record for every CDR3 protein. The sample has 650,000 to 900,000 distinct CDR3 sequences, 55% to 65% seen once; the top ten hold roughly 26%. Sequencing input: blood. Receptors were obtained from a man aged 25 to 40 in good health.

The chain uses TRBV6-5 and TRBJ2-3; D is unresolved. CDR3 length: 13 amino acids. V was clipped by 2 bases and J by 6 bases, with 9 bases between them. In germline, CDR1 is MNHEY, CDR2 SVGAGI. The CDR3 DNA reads TGTGCCAGCAGTTACGGCCGTGCCGATACGCAGTATTTT. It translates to CASSYGRADTQYF.

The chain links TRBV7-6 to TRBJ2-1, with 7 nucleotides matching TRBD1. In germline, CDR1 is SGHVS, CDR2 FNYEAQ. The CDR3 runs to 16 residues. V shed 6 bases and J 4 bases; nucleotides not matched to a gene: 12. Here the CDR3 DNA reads TGTGCCAGCAGGCCGCGGACAGGCGCATCGTACAATGAGCAGTTCTTC. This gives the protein CASRPRTGASYNEQFF.